This T cell receptor beta chain stems from a study of T cell responses to AZD1222 COVID-19 vaccine (dated by TCRdb to the early 2020s). The study in broad terms: A total of 230 to 250 trial participants underwent TCR sequencing, of whom around 200 received two doses of AZD1222 and around 26 received two doses of the MenACWY control vaccine. Trial participants were enrolled into age subgroups of 18-55, 56-69 and 70-plus years, which contained about 150, 28 and 57 TCR-sequenced participants, respectively. Here is what the overall study found, with its caveats: Conclusions about previously exposed vaccinees are limited because only 5 or 6 AZD1222 recipients were SARS-CoV-2 seropositive at baseline. Spike-specific TCR breadth and depth rose significantly after two AZD1222 doses compared with day 0 and with MenACWY recipients. The vaccine-associated CD4 TCRs covered the entire spike protein, and the dominant responses fell in regions 160-218 and 743-854. Most participants were white British and females outnumbered males, and the authors suggested that clonal diversity may have been underestimated. The 56-69-year group was small, and its depth increase did not reach significance, likely because of low power. Epitopes outside the regions mutated in the B.1.351 and B.1.1.7 variants were reportedly recognized by nearly half of the unique spike-specific TCRs. No day 14 peak-response samples were available, so repertoires were characterized only after the peak T cell response.

The sample's time point label, in plain terms: about 28 days (+/-7) after the second vaccine dose. AZD1222 recipients with second doses at about 4 weeks or about 12 weeks were pooled, because spike-specific TCR depth and breadth did not differ between schedules. Vaccinee samples were obtained from the UK trials COV001 and COV002, which included a single-blind randomized controlled phase 2/3 trial of AZD1222 (ChAdOx1 nCoV-19) in healthy adults. For TCRbeta chain sequencing, PBMC samples were collected from trial participants at day 0 and at day 28 after the second dose. The CDR3 regions of human TCRbeta chains were analyzed by immunosequencing. In the original analysis: Repertoire TCRs were checked for matches against a reference library of SARS-CoV-2-specific TCRs that had been generated using the MIRA antigen-specificity platform. Breadth was defined as the fraction of unique TCRs that were SARS-CoV-2-associated. Depth was defined as the fraction of total T cells that were SARS-CoV-2-associated. Each spike-specific TCR was assigned to its reactive spike region and to a CD4 or CD8 class using the MIRA data. Log10-transformed breadth and depth values were compared by one-way ANOVA with Sidak's multiple comparisons tests. TCRdb provides this immuneACCESS table in a form limited to in-frame rearrangements. Some clones are lacking; in checked studies, under half of them reflect an unresolved V gene, and why the rest are absent is not known. D and trimming come from the DNA, and the V and J calls and clone size come from that table. The sample table contains around 140,000 clones; only one count was recorded for 75% to 95% of them. 1.5% to 2% of the sample is held by the ten biggest clonotypes.

With respect to this clone: Its target antigen remains unknown. Per-base qualities were not stored, and no clone one base away is much larger.

Inclusive of the bounding cysteine and phenylalanine, the CDR3 is 12 residues long. Only the CDR3 part of the read is kept: 36 bases, read in frame from the first base. CDR1 and CDR2 are drawn from the germline V gene (reference sequence): MNHEY, SMNVEV. V is clipped by 6 bases and J by 6 bases, and the sequence between their germline boundaries is 11 bases long. The chain was built from TRBV27 and TRBJ1-1, with no confident D gene call. The sequenced sample was peripheral blood, obtained 28 days after the second AZD1222 dose. The TCR originated in an adult who received the AZD1222 COVID-19 vaccine. The CDR3 protein is CASRTTGSEAFF. DNA sequence: TGTGCCAGCAGGACCACGGGGTCTGAAGCTTTCTTT.